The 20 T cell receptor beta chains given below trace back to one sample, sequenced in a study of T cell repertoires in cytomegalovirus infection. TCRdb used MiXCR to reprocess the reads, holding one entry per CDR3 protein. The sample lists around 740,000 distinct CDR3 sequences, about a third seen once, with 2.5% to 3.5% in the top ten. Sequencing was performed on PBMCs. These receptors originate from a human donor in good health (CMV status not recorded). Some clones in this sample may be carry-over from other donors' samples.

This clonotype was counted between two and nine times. The CDR3 region is CASSLPGGGNSPLHF. In nucleotides, the CDR3 is TGTGCCAGCAGTTTACCAGGGGGTGGCAATTCACCCCTCCACTTT. The rearrangement joins TRBV28 to TRBJ1-6, with 7 nucleotides matching TRBD1. Trimming took 2 bases from V and 7 from J; bases not matched to a gene: 5. CDR1 is MDHEN, CDR2 SYDVKM, per germline. CDR3 size: 15 residues. The variable domain in full, completed from reference TRBV28 and TRBJ1-6, reads DVKVTQSSRYLVKRTGEKVFLECVQDMDHENMFWYRQDPGLGLRLIYFSYDVKMKEKGDIPEGYSVSREKKERFSLILESASTNQTSMYLCASSLPGGGNSPLHFGNGTRLTVT.

This CDR3 reads CASSQPQGQGSEQYF. The CDR3 DNA reads as TGTGCCAGCAGTCAACCACAGGGACAGGGATCCGAGCAGTACTTC. The chain has TRBV7-3 and TRBJ2-7, with TRBD1 matching 9 bases. This CDR3 is built from 15 residues. CDR1 is SGHTA and CDR2 is FQGTGA in the germline V gene. Unmatched junction bases numbered 12, after V lost 6 bases and J lost 6 bases.

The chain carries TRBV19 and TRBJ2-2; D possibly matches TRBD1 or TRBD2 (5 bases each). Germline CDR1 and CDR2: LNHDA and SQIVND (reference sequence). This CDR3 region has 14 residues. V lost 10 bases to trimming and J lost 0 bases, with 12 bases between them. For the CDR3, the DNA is TGTGCCATTAAGGGGACGGCGAACACCGGGGAGCTGTTTTTT. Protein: CAIKGTANTGELFF.

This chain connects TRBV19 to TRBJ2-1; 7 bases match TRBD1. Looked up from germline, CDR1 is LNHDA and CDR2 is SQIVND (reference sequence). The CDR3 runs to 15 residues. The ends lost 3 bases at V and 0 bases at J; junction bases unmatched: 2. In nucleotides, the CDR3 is TGTGCCAGTAGTATGACAGGGACCTCCTACAATGAGCAGTTCTTC. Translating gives CASSMTGTSYNEQFF.

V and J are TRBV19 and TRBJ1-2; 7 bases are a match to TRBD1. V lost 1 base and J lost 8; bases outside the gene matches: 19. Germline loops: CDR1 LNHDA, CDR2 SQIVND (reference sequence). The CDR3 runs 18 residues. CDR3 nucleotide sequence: TGTGCCAGTAGTATAGCTATCCTGGTACAGGGGATGAATCGCGGCTACACCTTC. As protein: CASSIAILVQGMNRGYTF. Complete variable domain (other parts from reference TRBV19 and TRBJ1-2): DGGITQSPKYLFRKEGQNVTLSCEQNLNHDAMYWYRQDPGQGLRLIYYSQIVNDFQKGDIAEGYSVSREKKESFPLTVTSAQKNPTAFYLCASSIAILVQGMNRGYTFGSGTRLTVV.

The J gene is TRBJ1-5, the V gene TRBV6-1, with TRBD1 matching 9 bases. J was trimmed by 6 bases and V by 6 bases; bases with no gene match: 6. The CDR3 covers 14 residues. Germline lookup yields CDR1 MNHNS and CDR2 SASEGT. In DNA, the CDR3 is TGTGCCAGCAGGGACAGGGGAGTCCGTCAGCCCCAGCATTTT. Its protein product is CASRDRGVRQPQHF.

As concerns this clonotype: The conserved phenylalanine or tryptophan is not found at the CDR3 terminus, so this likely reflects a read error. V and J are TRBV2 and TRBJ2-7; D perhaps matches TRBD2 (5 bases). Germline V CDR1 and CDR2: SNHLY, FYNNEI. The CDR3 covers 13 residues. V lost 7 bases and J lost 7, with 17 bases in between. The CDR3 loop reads CASTTAGVGEQYL. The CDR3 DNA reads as TGTGCCAGCACAACTGCCGGGGTCGGGGAGCAGTACTTA.

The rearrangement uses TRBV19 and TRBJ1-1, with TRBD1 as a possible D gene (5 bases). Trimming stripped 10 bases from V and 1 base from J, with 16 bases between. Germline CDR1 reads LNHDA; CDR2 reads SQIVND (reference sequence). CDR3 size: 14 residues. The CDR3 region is CATLPRGGNTEAFF. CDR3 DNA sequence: TGTGCCACCCTCCCCCGGGGGGGGAACACTGAAGCTTTCTTT.

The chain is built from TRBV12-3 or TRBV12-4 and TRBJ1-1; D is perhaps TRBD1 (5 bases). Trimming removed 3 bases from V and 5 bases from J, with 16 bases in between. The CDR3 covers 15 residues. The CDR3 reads CASSLYRSAWTEAFF. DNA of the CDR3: TGTGCCAGCAGTTTGTACAGGAGCGCGTGGACTGAAGCTTTCTTT.

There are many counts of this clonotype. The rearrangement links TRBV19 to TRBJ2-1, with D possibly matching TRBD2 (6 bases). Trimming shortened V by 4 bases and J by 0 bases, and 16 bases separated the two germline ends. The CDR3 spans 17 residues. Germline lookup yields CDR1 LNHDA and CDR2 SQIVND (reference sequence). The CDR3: CASSKKGNSGSYNEQFF. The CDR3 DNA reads TGTGCCAGTAGTAAGAAGGGGAATAGCGGCTCCTACAATGAGCAGTTCTTC.

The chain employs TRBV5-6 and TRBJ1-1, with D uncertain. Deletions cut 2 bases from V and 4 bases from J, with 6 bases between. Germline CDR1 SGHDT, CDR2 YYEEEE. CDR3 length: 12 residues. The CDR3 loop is CASSFGFTEAFF. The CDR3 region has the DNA TGTGCCAGCAGCTTTGGGTTCACTGAAGCTTTCTTT.

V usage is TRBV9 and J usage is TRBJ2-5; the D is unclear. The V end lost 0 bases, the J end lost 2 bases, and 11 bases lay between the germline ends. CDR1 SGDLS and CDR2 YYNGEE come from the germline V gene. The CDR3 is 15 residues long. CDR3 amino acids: CASSVGRSPQETQYF. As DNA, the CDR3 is TGTGCCAGCAGCGTAGGAAGGTCACCGCAAGAGACCCAGTACTTC.

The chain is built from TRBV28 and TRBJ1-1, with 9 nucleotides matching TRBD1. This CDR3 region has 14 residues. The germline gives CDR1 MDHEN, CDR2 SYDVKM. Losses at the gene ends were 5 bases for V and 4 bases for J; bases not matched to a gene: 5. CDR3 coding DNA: TGTGCCAGCAGTAAAGGACAGGGGCCCACTGAAGCTTTCTTT. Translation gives CASSKGQGPTEAFF.

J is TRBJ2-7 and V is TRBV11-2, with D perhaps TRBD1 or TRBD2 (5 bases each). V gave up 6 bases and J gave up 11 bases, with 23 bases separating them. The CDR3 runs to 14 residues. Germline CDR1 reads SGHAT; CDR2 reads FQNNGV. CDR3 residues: CASSQLSSWGSEYF. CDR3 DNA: TGTGCCAGCAGTCAACTTTCGTCGTGGGGGAGCGAGTACTTC.

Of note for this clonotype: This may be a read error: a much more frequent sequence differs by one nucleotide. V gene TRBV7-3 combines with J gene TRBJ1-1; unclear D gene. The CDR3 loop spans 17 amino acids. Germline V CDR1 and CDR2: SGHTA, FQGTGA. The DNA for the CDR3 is TGTGCCAGCAGCTCCGCACACAGTCCTCTTATGAACACTGATGCTTTCTTT. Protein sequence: CASSSAHSPLMNTDAFF.

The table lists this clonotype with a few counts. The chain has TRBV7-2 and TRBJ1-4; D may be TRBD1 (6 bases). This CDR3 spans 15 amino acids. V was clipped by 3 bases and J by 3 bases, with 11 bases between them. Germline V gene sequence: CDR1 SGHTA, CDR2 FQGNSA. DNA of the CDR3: TGTGCCAGCAGCTTCCGGGCAGGGGCTAATGAAAAACTGTTTTTT. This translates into CASSFRAGANEKLFF. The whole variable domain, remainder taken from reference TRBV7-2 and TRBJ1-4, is GAGVSQSPSNKVTEKGKDVELRCDPISGHTALYWYRQSLGQGLEFLIYFQGNSAPDKSGLPSDRFSAERTGGSVSTLTIQRTQQEDSAVYLCASSFRAGANEKLFFGSGTQLSVL.

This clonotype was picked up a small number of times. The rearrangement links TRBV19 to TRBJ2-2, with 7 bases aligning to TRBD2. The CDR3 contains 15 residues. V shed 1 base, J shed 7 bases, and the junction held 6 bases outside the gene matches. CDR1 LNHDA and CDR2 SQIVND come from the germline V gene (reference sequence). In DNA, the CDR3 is TGTGCCAGTAGTATAGTCCCACTAGCGAGCGGGGAGCTGTTTTTT. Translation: CASSIVPLASGELFF.

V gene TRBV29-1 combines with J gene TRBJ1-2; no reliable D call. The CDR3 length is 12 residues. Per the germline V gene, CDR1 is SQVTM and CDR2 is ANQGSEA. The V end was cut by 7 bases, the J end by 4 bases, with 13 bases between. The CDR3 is CSARQDLYGYTF. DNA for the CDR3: TGCAGCGCTAGGCAGGATCTCTATGGCTACACCTTC.

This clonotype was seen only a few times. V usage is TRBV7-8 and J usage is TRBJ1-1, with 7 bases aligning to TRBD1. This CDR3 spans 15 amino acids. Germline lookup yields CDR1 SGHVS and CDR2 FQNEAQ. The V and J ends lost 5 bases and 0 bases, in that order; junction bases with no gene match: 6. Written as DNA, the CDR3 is TGTGCCAGCAGCCAGACAGGGTCGGTGAACACTGAAGCTTTCTTT. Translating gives CASSQTGSVNTEAFF.

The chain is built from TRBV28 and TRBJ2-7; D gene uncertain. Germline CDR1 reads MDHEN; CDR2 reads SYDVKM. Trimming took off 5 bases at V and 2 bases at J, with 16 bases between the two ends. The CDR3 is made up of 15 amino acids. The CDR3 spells CASSVDGSQTYEQYF. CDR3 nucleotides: TGTGCCAGCAGTGTCGATGGCAGCCAAACCTACGAGCAGTACTTC.